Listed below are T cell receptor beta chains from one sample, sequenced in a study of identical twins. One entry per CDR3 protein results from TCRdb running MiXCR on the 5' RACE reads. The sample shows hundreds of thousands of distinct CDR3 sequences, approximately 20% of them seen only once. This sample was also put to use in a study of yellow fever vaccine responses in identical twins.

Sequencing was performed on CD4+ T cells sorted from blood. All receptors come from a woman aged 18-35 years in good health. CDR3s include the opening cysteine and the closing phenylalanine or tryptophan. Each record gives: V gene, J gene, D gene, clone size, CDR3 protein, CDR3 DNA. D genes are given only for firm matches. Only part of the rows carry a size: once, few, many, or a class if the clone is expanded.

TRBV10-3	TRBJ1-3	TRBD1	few	CAISDPGQGNSGNTIYF	TGTGCCATCAGTGATCCTGGACAGGGGAACTCTGGAAACACCATATATTTT
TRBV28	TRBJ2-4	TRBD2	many	CASSFGYGLAGSLAKNIQYF	TGTGCCAGCAGTTTTGGGTATGGGCTAGCGGGATCTTTAGCCAAAAACATTCAGTACTTC
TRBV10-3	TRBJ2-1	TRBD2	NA	CAINQRGGDEQFF	TGTGCCATCAATCAGCGGGGGGGTGATGAGCAGTTCTTC
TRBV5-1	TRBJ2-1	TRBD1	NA	CASSSGTASYNEQFF	TGCGCCAGCAGCTCGGGGACAGCCTCCTACAATGAGCAGTTCTTC
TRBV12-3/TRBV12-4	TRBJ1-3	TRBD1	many	CASRHRGRTRGNTIYF	TGTGCCAGCAGACACAGGGGGAGAACCCGTGGAAACACCATATATTTT
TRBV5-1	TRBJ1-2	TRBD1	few	CASRGQGIGYGYTF	TGCGCCAGCCGCGGACAGGGAATTGGCTATGGCTACACCTTC
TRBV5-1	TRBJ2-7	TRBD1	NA	CASSLSWDRVSYEQYF	TGCGCCAGCAGCTTGTCCTGGGACAGGGTTTCATACGAGCAGTACTTC
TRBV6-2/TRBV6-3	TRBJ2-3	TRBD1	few	CASSSIGTGIGTDTQYF	TGTGCCAGCAGTTCCATCGGGACAGGGATCGGCACAGATACGCAGTATTTT
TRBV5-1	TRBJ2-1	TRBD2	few	CASSPRGLAGAEQFF	TGCGCCAGCAGCCCCCGGGGACTAGCGGGAGCCGAGCAGTTCTTC
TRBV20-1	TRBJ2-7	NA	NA	CSARDWQNPWNYEQYF	TGCAGTGCTAGAGATTGGCAGAACCCCTGGAACTACGAGCAGTACTTC
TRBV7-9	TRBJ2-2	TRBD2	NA	CARRPGGRTGELFF	TGTGCCAGGCGACCGGGGGGGAGGACCGGGGAGCTGTTTTTT
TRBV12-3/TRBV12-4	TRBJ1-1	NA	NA	CASSLGGKTEAFF	TGTGCCAGCAGTTTAGGTGGTAAGACTGAAGCTTTCTTT
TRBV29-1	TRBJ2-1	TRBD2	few	CSVESGTSDSYNEQFF	TGCAGCGTTGAAAGTGGGACTAGCGACTCCTACAATGAGCAGTTCTTC
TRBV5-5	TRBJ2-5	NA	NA	CASSLKLGSETQYF	TGTGCCAGCAGCTTGAAACTCGGTTCGGAGACCCAGTACTTC
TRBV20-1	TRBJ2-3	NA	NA	CSARELITDTQYF	TGCAGTGCTAGGGAACTCATCACAGATACGCAGTATTTT
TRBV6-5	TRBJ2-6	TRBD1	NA	CASSYRQGAGANVLTF	TGTGCCAGCAGTTATCGACAGGGTGCCGGGGCCAACGTCCTGACTTTC
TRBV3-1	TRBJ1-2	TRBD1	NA	CASSQDDRGYGYTF	TGTGCCAGCAGCCAGGATGACAGGGGGTATGGCTACACCTTC
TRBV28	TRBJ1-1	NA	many	CASKSLGTEAFF	TGTGCCAGCAAAAGTTTAGGCACTGAAGCTTTCTTT
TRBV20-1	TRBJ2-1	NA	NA	CSAPEAYNEQFF	TGCAGTGCCCCGGAAGCTTACAATGAGCAGTTCTTC
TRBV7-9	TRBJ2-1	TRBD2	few	CASSLASSGTYNEQFF	TGTGCCAGCAGCTTAGCCTCTAGCGGGACCTACAATGAGCAGTTCTTC
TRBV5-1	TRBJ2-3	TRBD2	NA	CASSLAGGARDTQYF	TGCGCCAGCAGCTTGGCCGGGGGGGCCCGGGATACGCAGTATTTT
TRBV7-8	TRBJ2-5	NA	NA	CASSLDWGPQETQYF	TGTGCCAGCAGCCTAGATTGGGGGCCACAAGAGACCCAGTACTTC
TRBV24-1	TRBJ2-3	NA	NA	CATSEWAGGTDTQYF	TGTGCCACCAGTGAATGGGCAGGGGGCACAGATACGCAGTATTTT
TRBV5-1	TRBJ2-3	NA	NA	CASSLPVGSDTQYF	TGCGCCAGCAGCCTCCCCGTTGGATCAGATACGCAGTATTTT